Sequencing of this T cell receptor (beta chain) was carried out in a study of T cells after yellow fever vaccination. Study conclusions and caveats: Boosting was followed by the reappearance of most primary-vaccination clones (approximately 97% CD4, about 90% CD8). Peaking faster, on day 5 versus 15, the secondary response was nonetheless weaker.

Of note for this clonotype: Its antigen remains unidentified.

The CDR3 totals 15 residues. V dropped 3 bases and J dropped 7; count of bases not matched to a gene: 8. MiXCR was run by TCRdb on the 5' RACE reads, yielding one entry per CDR3 protein. The sample records around 320,000 distinct CDR3 sequences, about 10% being singletons. This specimen consisted of CD4+ T cells sorted from PBMCs, obtained 45 days after the yellow fever booster vaccination. The TCR sequence derives from a man between 18 and 35 years old who received the YFV17D yellow fever vaccine. This chain joins TRBV12-3 or TRBV12-4 and TRBJ2-1; 8 bases are a match to TRBD1. CDR3 sequence: CASSFGTGGENEQFF. The CDR3 DNA reads as TGTGCCAGCAGTTTTGGTACAGGGGGTGAGAATGAGCAGTTCTTC.